This T cell receptor beta chain was found in a study of response to subunit inactivated influenza vaccine. A single record per CDR3 protein comes from TCRdb applying MiXCR to the RT-PCR reads. The repertoire holds about 620,000 distinct CDR3 sequences, with approximately 11% as singletons. Germline CDR1 reads SGHRS; CDR2 reads YFSETQ. The CDR3 has 15 amino acids. The V end was cut by 4 bases, the J end by 1 base, with 11 bases between. The data also belong to a second study, concerning T cells expressing NK-cell markers. That source notes: Production of TCR beta cDNA relied on 5'RACE template switching with UMIs. It was still unclear whether expanded NKG2C+ T cell clones were HCMV specific.

The V call is TRBV5-1, the J call TRBJ1-4; a weak D match, TRBD1 (6 bases). The sequence was obtained from a man in his fifties who received an inactivated influenza vaccine. Source: PBMCs from blood, taken on the day of vaccination. CDR3 sequence (DNA): TGCGCCAGCAGCGGAAAACAGGGAACTAATGAAAAACTGTTTTTT. It translates to CASSGKQGTNEKLFF.